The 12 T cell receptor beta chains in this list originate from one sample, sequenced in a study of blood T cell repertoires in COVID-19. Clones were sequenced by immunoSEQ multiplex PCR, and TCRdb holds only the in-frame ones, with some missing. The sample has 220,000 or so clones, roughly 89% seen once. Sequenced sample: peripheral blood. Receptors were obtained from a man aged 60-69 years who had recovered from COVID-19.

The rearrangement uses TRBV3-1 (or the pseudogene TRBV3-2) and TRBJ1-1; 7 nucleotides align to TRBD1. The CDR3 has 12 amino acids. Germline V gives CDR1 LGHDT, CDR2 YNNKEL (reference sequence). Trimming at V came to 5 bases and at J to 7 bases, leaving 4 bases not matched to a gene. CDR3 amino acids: CASSIRDSEAFF. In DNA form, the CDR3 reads TGTGCCAGCAGCATTAGGGACAGTGAAGCTTTCTTT.

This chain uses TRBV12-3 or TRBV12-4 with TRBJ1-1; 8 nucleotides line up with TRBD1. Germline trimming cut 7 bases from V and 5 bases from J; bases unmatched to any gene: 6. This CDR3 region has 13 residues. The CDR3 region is CASTTGGLTEAFF. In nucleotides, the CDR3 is TGTGCCAGCACCACAGGGGGTCTGACTGAAGCTTTCTTT.

The CDR3 protein is CASSLVLTEAFF. CDR3 coding DNA: TGTGCCAGCAGCTTAGTACTCACTGAAGCTTTCTTT. The chain carries TRBV7-9 and TRBJ1-1; no reliable D call. Germline values: CDR1 SEHNR, CDR2 FQNEAQ (reference sequence). This CDR3 is 12 amino acids long. The ends were cut back, 1 base at V and 4 bases at J, with 4 bases in the middle. The full variable domain, completed using reference TRBV7-9 and TRBJ1-1, is DTGVSQNPRHKITKRGQNVTFRCDPISEHNRLYWYRQTLGQGPEFLTYFQNEAQLEKSRLLSDRFSAERPKGSFSTLEIQRTEQGDSAMYLCASSLVLTEAFFGQGTRLTVV.

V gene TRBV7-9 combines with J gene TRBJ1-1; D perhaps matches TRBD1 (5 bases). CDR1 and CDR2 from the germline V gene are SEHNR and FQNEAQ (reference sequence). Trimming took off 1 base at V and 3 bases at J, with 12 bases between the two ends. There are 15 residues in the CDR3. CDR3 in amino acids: CASSLVSGRHTEAFF. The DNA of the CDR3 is TGTGCCAGCAGCTTAGTTTCAGGGCGGCACACTGAAGCTTTCTTT.

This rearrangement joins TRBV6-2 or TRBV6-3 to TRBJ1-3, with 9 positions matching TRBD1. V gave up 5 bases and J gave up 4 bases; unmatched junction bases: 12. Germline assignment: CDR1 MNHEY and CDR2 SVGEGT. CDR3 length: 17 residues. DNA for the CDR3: TGTGCCAGCAGTCCCGGGACAGGGCTCCCTGACGGAAACACCATATATTTT. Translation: CASSPGTGLPDGNTIYF.

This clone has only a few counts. CDR3 residues: CASSRGMAGGTYEQYF. As DNA, the CDR3 is TGTGCCAGCAGCCGAGGGATGGCGGGAGGGACCTACGAGCAGTACTTC. This sequence joins TRBV3-1 (or the pseudogene TRBV3-2) and TRBJ2-7; 9 positions agree with TRBD2. Trimming cost V 4 bases and J 2 bases; bases outside gene matches: 9. CDR3 length: 16 residues. The germline CDR1 and CDR2 sequences are LGHDT and YNNKEL (reference sequence).

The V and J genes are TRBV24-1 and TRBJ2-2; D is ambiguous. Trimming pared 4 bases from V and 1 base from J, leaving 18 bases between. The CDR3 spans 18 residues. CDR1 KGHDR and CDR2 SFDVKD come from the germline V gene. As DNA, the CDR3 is TGTGCCACCAGTGACACTTCCACCTCCTTTGTGAACACCGGGGAGCTGTTTTTT. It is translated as CATSDTSTSFVNTGELFF.

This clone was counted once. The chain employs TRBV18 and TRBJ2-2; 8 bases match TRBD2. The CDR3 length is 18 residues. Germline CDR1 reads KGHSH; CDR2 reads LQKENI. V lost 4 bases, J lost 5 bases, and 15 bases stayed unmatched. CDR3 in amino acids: CASSLLAGHTTTTGELFF. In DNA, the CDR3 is TGTGCCAGCTCACTCCTAGCGGGCCATACAACGACTACCGGGGAGCTGTTTTTT.

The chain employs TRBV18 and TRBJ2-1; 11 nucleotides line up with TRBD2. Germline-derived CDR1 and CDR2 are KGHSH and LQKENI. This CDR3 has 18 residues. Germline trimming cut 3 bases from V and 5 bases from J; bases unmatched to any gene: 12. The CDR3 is CASSPTTSGGSGNNEQFF. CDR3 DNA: TGTGCCAGCTCACCCACAACTAGCGGGGGATCGGGAAACAATGAGCAGTTCTTC.

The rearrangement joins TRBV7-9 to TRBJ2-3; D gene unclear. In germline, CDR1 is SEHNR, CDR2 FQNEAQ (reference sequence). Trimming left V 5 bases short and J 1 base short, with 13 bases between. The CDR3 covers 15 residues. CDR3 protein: CASSLPAAGTDTQYF. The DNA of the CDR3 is TGTGCCAGCAGCCTCCCCGCGGCTGGCACAGATACGCAGTATTTT. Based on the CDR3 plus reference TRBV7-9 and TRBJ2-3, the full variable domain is DTGVSQNPRHKITKRGQNVTFRCDPISEHNRLYWYRQTLGQGPEFLTYFQNEAQLEKSRLLSDRFSAERPKGSFSTLEIQRTEQGDSAMYLCASSLPAAGTDTQYFGPGTRLTVL.

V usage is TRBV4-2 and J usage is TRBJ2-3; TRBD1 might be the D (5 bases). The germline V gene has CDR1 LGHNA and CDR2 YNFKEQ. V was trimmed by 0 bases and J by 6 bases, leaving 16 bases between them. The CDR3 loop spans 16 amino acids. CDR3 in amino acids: CASSQDPVTSGDTQYF. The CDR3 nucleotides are TGTGCCAGCAGCCAAGACCCCGTGACCTCAGGGGATACGCAGTATTTT.

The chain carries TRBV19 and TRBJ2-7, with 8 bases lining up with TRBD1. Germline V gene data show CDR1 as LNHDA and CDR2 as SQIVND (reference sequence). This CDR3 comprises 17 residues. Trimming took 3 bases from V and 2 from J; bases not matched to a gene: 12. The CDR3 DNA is TGTGCCAGTAGTATGACTTCCAGGGGGCAATCGACCTACGAGCAGTACTTC. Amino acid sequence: CASSMTSRGQSTYEQYF.